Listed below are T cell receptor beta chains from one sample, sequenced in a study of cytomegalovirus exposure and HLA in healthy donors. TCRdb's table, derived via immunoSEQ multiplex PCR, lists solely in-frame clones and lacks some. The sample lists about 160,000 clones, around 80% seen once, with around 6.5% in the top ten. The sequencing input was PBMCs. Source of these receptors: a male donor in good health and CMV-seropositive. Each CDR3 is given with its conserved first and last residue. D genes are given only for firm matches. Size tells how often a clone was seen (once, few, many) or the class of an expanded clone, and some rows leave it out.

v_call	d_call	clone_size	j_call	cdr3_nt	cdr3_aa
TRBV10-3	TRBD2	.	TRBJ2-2	TGTGCCATCAGTCAAGCGGGAGTTACCGGGGAGCTGTTTTTT	CAISQAGVTGELFF
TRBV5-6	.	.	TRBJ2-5	TGTGCCAGCAGCGCAACAGGGAACCCAGAGACCCAGTACTTC	CASSATGNPETQYF
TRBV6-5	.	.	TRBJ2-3	TGTGCCAGCAGCTCGGGGGAGGAAAACACAGATACGCAGTATTTT	CASSSGEENTDTQYF
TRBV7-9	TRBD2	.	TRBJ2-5	TGTTCCAGCAGCGCCACTAGCGGGGCCTACCAAGAGACCCAGTACTTC	CSSSATSGAYQETQYF
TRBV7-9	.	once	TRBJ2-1	TGTGCCAGCGCCGGGCGGGGCTCTGAGAATGAGCAGTTCTTC	CASAGRGSENEQFF
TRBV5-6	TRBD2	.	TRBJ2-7	TGTGCCAGCAGCTTTGGGACTAGCTCCTACGAGCAGTACTTC	CASSFGTSSYEQYF
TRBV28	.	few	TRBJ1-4	TGTGCGATCAGAGGGGACTCGGAAAAACTGTTTTTT	CAIRGDSEKLFF
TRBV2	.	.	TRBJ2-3	TGTGCCAGCAGTACGGACATCATAGCGGTTAGCACAGATACGCAGTATTTT	CASSTDIIAVSTDTQYF
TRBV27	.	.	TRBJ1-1	TGTGCCAGCAGACACCAGGGGCTGAACACTGAAGCTTTCTTT	CASRHQGLNTEAFF
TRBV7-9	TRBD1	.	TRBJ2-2	TGTTCCAGCAGCTTAGTACAGGGGGCAGCCGGGGAGCTGTTTTTT	CSSSLVQGAAGELFF
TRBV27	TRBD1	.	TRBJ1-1	TGTGCCAGCGGGAGGGACAGGGATGAAGCTTTCTTT	CASGRDRDEAFF
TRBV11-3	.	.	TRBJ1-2	TGTGCCAGCAGCCAAGGGGATGACAGTGCTAACTATGGCTACACCTTC	CASSQGDDSANYGYTF
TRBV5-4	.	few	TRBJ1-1	TGTGCCAGCAGCCGACCTTCCACAGGGCGGAACACTGAAGCTTTCTTT	CASSRPSTGRNTEAFF
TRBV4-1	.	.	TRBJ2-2	TGCGCCAGCAGCTCCAGGGGGGAGCTGTTTTTT	CASSSRGELFF
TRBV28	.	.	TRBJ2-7	TGTGCCAGCACGGTCAGCGGGACAGGAGTTTACGAGCAGTACTTC	CASTVSGTGVYEQYF
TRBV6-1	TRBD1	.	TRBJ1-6	TGTGCCAGCAGCGGGACAGCTAATAATTCACCCCTCCACTTT	CASSGTANNSPLHF
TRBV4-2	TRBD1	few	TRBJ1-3	TGTGCCAGCAGCATCGGGGGGGACAGGGAAAAAAACACCATATATTTT	CASSIGGDREKNTIYF
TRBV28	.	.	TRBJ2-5	TGTGCCAGCAGTTTATTGCAGCAAGAGACCCAGTACTTC	CASSLLQQETQYF
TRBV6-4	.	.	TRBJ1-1	TGTGCCAGCAGCGGGGGGAGTGACACTGAAGCTTTCTTT	CASSGGSDTEAFF
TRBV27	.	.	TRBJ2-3	TGTGCCAGCGGCTTACAGGTCAGCACAGATACGCAGTATTTT	CASGLQVSTDTQYF
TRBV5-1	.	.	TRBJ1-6	TGCGCCAGCAGCTTGGGGGCCGGGGTAGGTTCACCCCTCCACTTT	CASSLGAGVGSPLHF
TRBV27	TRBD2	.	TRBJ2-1	TGTGCCAGCTCGGGAGGGACTTCCTACAATGAGCAGTTCTTC	CASSGGTSYNEQFF